A single count supports the clone carrying this T cell receptor (beta chain). Assay: immunoSEQ multiplex PCR; the TCRdb copy retains only in-frame clones and omits some. The sample consists of about 310,000 clones, 85% to 90% of them appearing once. CDR1 and CDR2 from the germline V gene are SGHRS and YFSETQ. The CDR3 totals 16 residues. J lost 3 bases, V lost 0 bases, and 7 bases had no gene match. The Seattle patients, enrolled during active infection, were followed longitudinally. This specimen belongs to a study of blood T cell repertoires in COVID-19. Study context: Whether acute or convalescent, the COVID-19 samples came from the United States, Italy and Spain.

V usage is TRBV5-1 and J usage is TRBJ2-7, with 9 bases lining up with TRBD1. The sample comprised peripheral blood. The receptor was isolated from a woman in her 30s with COVID-19, enrolled during active disease. CDR3 DNA sequence: TGCGCCAGCAGCTTGGAGCCGGGACAGGGAATCTACGAGCAGTACTTC. It translates to CASSLEPGQGIYEQYF.